Below, 3 T cell receptor beta chains from the same sample are listed, as sequenced in a study of identical twins. TCRdb ran MiXCR on the 5' RACE reads and lists one entry per CDR3 protein. Of 1.5 million to 2 million distinct CDR3 sequences in the sample, 32% were seen once. The specimen sequenced was cord blood. Every receptor here comes from a newborn girl in good health.

This clonotype was seen a handful of times. The chain employs TRBV27 and TRBJ1-1; D remains unclear. The V and J ends lost 11 bases and 2 bases respectively, with 15 bases between them. The length of the CDR3 is 13 residues. Germline V gives CDR1 MNHEY, CDR2 SMNVEV (reference sequence). As DNA, the CDR3 is TGTGCCGGGGAGGACCACCCCAACACTGAAGCTTTCTTT. Protein product: CAGEDHPNTEAFF.

A few counts support this clonotype. V gene TRBV10-3 combines with J gene TRBJ2-1; 11 bases match TRBD2. The junction had 7 bases not matched to a gene; V was cut back by 10 bases and J by 5 bases. This CDR3 has 14 residues. Germline CDR1 is ENHRY and CDR2 is SYGVKD. CDR3: CATAGTSGHNEQFF. As DNA, the CDR3 is TGTGCCACCGCCGGGACTAGCGGACACAATGAGCAGTTCTTC.

The CDR3 spells CASSLKGAGGSYNEQFF. The CDR3 DNA reads TGTGCCAGCAGTTTAAAGGGGGCGGGGGGGTCCTACAATGAGCAGTTCTTC. V gene TRBV12-3 or TRBV12-4 combines with J gene TRBJ2-1; TRBD2 matches 9 bases. V shed 2 bases and J 1 base; nucleotides not matched to a gene: 6. This CDR3 region has 17 residues.